A single T cell receptor (beta chain) is shown here with its context. Its antigen is unidentified. V lost 4 bases to trimming and J lost 8 bases; unmatched junction nucleotides: 5. CDR1 and CDR2 (germline): LNHDA, SQIVND (reference sequence). The CDR3 is 15 residues long. These data are taken from a study of shared clonotypes between healthy human individuals. Overall study findings and caveats: Large sequencing depth failed to make sorted-subset sequencing complete, rarefaction showed.

Naive CD4+ cells were CD45RA-selected; the remaining cells were memory. Over several immunoSEQ plates, each subset's genomic DNA was distributed in even portions. As handled by the study authors: For the immunoSEQ data, sequences were junction-only without quality scores, so filtering differed. Assay: immunoSEQ multiplex PCR; the TCRdb copy retains only in-frame clones and omits some. V, J and clone size derive from that table, while D and trimming were established from the DNA sequence. Found here are about 670,000 clones, about two thirds of them singletons; the top ten hold under 2%. This chain uses TRBV19 with TRBJ2-1; 13 bases align to TRBD2. The sequencing input was memory CD4+ T cells sorted from blood. The subset was: CD45RA-negative fraction. The TCR originated in a woman aged 25 to 39 in good health. The CDR3 protein is CASSRGTSGIDEQFF. CDR3 DNA sequence: TGTGCCAGTAGTAGGGGGACTAGCGGGATAGATGAGCAGTTCTTC.